The 18 T cell receptor beta chains presented below share a single source sample, sequenced in a study of CD8 T cells in ankylosing spondylitis. Using its own MiXCR run on the 5' RACE reads, TCRdb lists one record per CDR3 protein. This sample carries 150,000 or so distinct CDR3 sequences, more than 9% of them seen once, and the ten largest clones take 25% to 30%. The sequencing input was blood, either unsorted or a sorted T cell fraction (not recorded which). The receptor set was obtained from a male donor with ankylosing spondylitis or in good health (not recorded which).

This clonotype was detected many times. V usage is TRBV5-1 and J usage is TRBJ1-1; D is ambiguous. This CDR3 contains 14 residues. CDR1 is SGHRS and CDR2 is YFSETQ in the germline V gene. V shed 7 bases and J shed 6 bases, with 19 bases lying between them. The CDR3 region has the DNA TGCGCCAGCGCCTTTAATCCCGGTCGCCCTGAAGCTTTCTTT. Translated, it gives CASAFNPGRPEAFF.

This clonotype appeared many times. This sequence joins TRBV5-1 and TRBJ2-1, with 10 bases lining up with TRBD2. Germline CDR1 is SGHRS and CDR2 is YFSETQ. V shed 6 bases, J shed 8 bases, and the junction held 26 bases outside the gene matches. There are 20 residues in the CDR3. The CDR3 DNA is TGCGCCAGCACCCTCGCACCCCTATCAGCGGGAGGGCCTGTTTCCCATGAGCAGTTCTTC. Residues: CASTLAPLSAGGPVSHEQFF.

The rearrangement uses TRBV19 and TRBJ1-3; no clear D. From germline, CDR1 is LNHDA and CDR2 SQIVND (reference sequence). The CDR3 runs 12 residues. Trimming cost V 6 bases and J 0 bases, with 3 bases left between them. The CDR3 bases are TGTGCCAGTAGAAGCTCTGGAAACACCATATATTTT. It translates to CASRSSGNTIYF.

This chain joins TRBV20-1 and TRBJ2-3; 9 bases are a match to TRBD2. Germline CDR1 reads DFQATT; CDR2 reads SNEGSKA (reference sequence). V gave up 1 base and J gave up 5 bases; unmatched junction bases: 4. The CDR3 totals 14 residues. CDR3 amino acids: CSARVPSGKDTQYF. The CDR3 coding sequence is TGCAGTGCTAGAGTCCCTAGCGGGAAAGATACGCAGTATTTT.

This clonotype was counted at least ten times. This chain joins TRBV7-8 and TRBJ2-7; 9 bases agree with TRBD1. V lost 2 bases and J lost 4; bases outside the gene matches: 3. CDR1 is SGHVS and CDR2 is FQNEAQ in the germline V gene. This CDR3 comprises 14 residues. The chain's CDR3 is CASSLHGQGYEQYF. CDR3 in DNA: TGTGCCAGCAGCTTACACGGACAGGGGTACGAGCAGTACTTC.

This clonotype occurred many times. The chain uses TRBV12-3 or TRBV12-4 and TRBJ2-1; 7 bases map to TRBD1. The CDR3 is made up of 16 amino acids. With V trimmed by 3 bases and J by 6 bases, 11 bases remained unmatched. The CDR3 nucleotides are TGTGCCAGCAGTTTTGGGCCTGGGACAGTTGGCAATGAGCAGTTCTTC. Translated: CASSFGPGTVGNEQFF.

This clonotype was seen a few times. The gene calls are TRBV28 and TRBJ1-1; D gene ambiguous. This CDR3 contains 19 residues. V lost 1 base to trimming and J lost 8 bases, with 29 bases between them. The germline V gene encodes CDR1 MDHEN and CDR2 SYDVKM. This CDR3 reads CASSLFKPFGYSLLGEAFF. The CDR3 DNA follows: TGTGCCAGCAGTTTATTTAAGCCCTTTGGCTATTCCCTTTTGGGGGAAGCTTTCTTT.

In its sample, this clonotype was seen many times. The V and J genes are TRBV7-6 and TRBJ1-1; a possible D gene is TRBD1 (5 bases). This CDR3 is built from 13 residues. V lost 3 bases and J lost 2, with 7 bases in between. The V gene's germline CDR1 is SGHVS and CDR2 FNYEAQ. The CDR3 DNA reads as TGTGCCAGCAGCTTCGACAGCAACACTGAAGCTTTCTTT. This translates into CASSFDSNTEAFF.

This clonotype was found many times. The chain has TRBV29-1 and TRBJ2-7; possibly TRBD2 for D (6 bases). The germline gives CDR1 SQVTM, CDR2 ANQGSEA. CDR3 length: 15 residues. V dropped 5 bases and J dropped 2 bases, with 19 bases sitting between them. The DNA of the CDR3 is TGCAGCGTTCGGGGGTACGAATCCCGAACCTACGAGCAGTACTTC. It yields the protein CSVRGYESRTYEQYF.

The chain uses TRBV6-5 and TRBJ2-7; D gene unclear. CDR1 is MNHEY and CDR2 is SVGAGI in the germline V gene. CDR3 length equals 16 residues. The V end was cut by 4 bases, the J end by 2 bases, with 18 bases between. CDR3 DNA: TGTGCCAGCAGTTTTTATGGAAGGCAGGCCACCTACGAGCAGTACTTC. Protein: CASSFYGRQATYEQYF.

This clonotype was seen many times. The chain recombines TRBV28 with TRBJ2-6; the match to TRBD1 covers 7 bases. The CDR3 loop spans 17 amino acids. The V segment lost 3 bases and the J segment 4 bases; nucleotides outside the gene matches: 9. Germline V gene sequence: CDR1 MDHEN, CDR2 SYDVKM. The DNA for the CDR3 is TGTGCCAGCAGTTTCGAGCGCAGGGGGAAAGGGGCCAACGTCCTGACTTTC. This gives the protein CASSFERRGKGANVLTF.

The chain carries TRBV5-5 and TRBJ2-3, with 12 bases that match TRBD2. CDR3 length: 15 amino acids. J was trimmed by 3 bases and V by 4 bases; bases with no gene match: 3. Germline loops: CDR1 SGHKS, CDR2 YYEKEE (reference sequence). The CDR3 spells CASSPTSGRTDTQYF. The CDR3 DNA reads TGTGCCAGCAGCCCGACTAGCGGGAGAACAGATACGCAGTATTTT.

This clonotype has a count of ten or more. The V gene is TRBV15, the J gene TRBJ1-5; no definite D call. The CDR3 is made up of 15 amino acids. The ends were cut back, 0 bases at V and 0 bases at J, with 6 bases in the middle. Germline V lookup: CDR1 LNHNV, CDR2 YYDKDF (reference sequence). The CDR3 coding sequence is TGTGCCACCAGCAGAGAATGGAGTAGCAATCAGCCCCAGCATTTT. Translation gives CATSREWSSNQPQHF.

This clonotype was counted many times. The gene calls are TRBV4-1 and TRBJ2-7; D possibly matches TRBD1 or TRBD2 (5 bases each). V lost 0 bases and J lost 0, with 9 bases in between. Germline values: CDR1 MGHRA, CDR2 YSYEKL. CDR3 length: 15 amino acids. In nucleotides, the CDR3 is TGCGCCAGCAGCCAAGAATGGGACCGCTCCTACGAGCAGTACTTC. This sequence encodes CASSQEWDRSYEQYF.

This clonotype was observed at least ten times. The chain employs TRBV10-3 and TRBJ2-1; 9 bases are shared with TRBD1. Germline CDR1 ENHRY, CDR2 SYGVKD. The CDR3 spans 17 residues. J lost 2 bases, V lost 3 bases, and 8 bases had no gene match. The CDR3 protein is CAISDPGQGNAYNEQFF. The CDR3 region has the DNA TGTGCCATCAGTGACCCCGGACAGGGGAATGCCTACAATGAGCAGTTCTTC.

This clonotype has just a few counts. The gene calls are TRBV5-1 and TRBJ1-4, with no clear D. V was pared by 0 bases and J by 6 bases, with 6 bases between. Germline CDR1 is SGHRS and CDR2 is YFSETQ. The CDR3 is 13 residues long. The CDR3 nucleotides are TGCGCCAGCAGCTTGGACAACTATGAAAAACTGTTTTTT. Protein sequence: CASSLDNYEKLFF. The full variable domain, in which reference TRBV5-1 and TRBJ1-4 provide the parts outside the CDR3, is KAGVTQTPRYLIKTRGQQVTLSCSPISGHRSVSWYQQTPGQGLQFLFEYFSETQRNKGNFPGRFSGRQFSNSRSEMNVSTLELGDSALYLCASSLDNYEKLFFGSGTQLSVL.

This clonotype has ten or more counts. The chain combines TRBV20-1 with TRBJ2-6; no clear D. This CDR3 comprises 19 residues. Germline V lookup: CDR1 DFQATT, CDR2 SNEGSKA (reference sequence). Trimming left V 0 bases short and J 0 bases short, with 18 bases between. CDR3 nucleotide sequence: TGCAGTGCTAGAGATGCCCGGGTAGTACCCAGCTCTGGGGCCAACGTCCTGACTTTC. Encoded protein: CSARDARVVPSSGANVLTF.

This clonotype showed up many times. The V gene is TRBV20-1, the J gene TRBJ2-1, with D perhaps matching TRBD2 (6 bases). The germline gives CDR1 DFQATT, CDR2 SNEGSKA (reference sequence). The V and J ends lost 6 bases and 8 bases respectively, with 11 bases between them. This CDR3 is built from 11 residues. The CDR3 loop reads CSAPWGDEQFF. The CDR3 DNA reads TGCAGTGCCCCTTGGGGGGATGAGCAGTTCTTC.